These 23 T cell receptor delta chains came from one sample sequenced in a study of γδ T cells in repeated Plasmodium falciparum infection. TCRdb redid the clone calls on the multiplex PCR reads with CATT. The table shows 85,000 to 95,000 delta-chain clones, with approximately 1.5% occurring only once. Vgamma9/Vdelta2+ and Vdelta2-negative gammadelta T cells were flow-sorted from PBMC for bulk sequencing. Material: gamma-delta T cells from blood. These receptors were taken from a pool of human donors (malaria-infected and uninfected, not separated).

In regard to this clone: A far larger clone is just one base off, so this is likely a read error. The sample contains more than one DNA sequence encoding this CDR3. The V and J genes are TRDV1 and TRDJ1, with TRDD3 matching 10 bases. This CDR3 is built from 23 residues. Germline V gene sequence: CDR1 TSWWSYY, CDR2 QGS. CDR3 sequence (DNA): TGCGCTCTTGGGTTTCCACGAGACTTCCTACACTGGGGGATTCACCCGTACACCGATAAACTCATCTTT. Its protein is CALGFPRDFLHWGIHPYTDKLIF.

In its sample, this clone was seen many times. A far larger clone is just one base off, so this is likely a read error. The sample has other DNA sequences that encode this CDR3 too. The CDR3 sequence is CALAVGLPTPLPLEQLIF. CDR3 nucleotides: TGTGCTCTTGCCGTCGGGCTTCCTACTCCCCTGCCCCTAGAACAACTCATCTTT. The chain joins TRDV1 to TRDJ1; 8 bases match TRDD2. Germline CDR1 is TSWWSYY and CDR2 is QGS. This CDR3 contains 18 residues. The junction had 25 bases not matched to a gene; V was cut back by 7 bases and J by 9 bases.

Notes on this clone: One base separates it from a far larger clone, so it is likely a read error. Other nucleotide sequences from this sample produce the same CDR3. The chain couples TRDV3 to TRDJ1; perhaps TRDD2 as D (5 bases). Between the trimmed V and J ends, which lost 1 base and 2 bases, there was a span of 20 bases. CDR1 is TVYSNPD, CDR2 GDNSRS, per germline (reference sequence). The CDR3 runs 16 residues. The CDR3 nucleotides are TGTGCCTTTACCCCAGGTGGCCTTCGGCATACCGATAAACTCATCTTT. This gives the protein CAFTPGGLRHTDKLIF.

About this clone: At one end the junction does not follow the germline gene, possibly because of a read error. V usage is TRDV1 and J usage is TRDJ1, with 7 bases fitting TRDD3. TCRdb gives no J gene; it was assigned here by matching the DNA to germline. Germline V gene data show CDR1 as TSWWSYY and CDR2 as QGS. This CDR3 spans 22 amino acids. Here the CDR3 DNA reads TGTTCTCTTGGGGAACTCAAGGTACCTACTGGGGATAAGCTCGGGGACACCGATAAACTCATCTTT. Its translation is CSLGELKVPTGDKLGDTDKLIF.

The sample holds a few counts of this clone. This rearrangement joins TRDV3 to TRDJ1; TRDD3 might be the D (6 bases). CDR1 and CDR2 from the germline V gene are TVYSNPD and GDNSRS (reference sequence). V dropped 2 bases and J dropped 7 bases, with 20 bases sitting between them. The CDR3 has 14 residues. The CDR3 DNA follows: TGTGCCTTTTGGTCTGGGGCCCCCGGGGGTAAACTCATCTTT. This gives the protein CAFWSGAPGGKLIF.

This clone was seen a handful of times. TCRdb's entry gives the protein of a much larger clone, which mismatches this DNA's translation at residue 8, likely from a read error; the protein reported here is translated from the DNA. The chain's CDR3 is CAYIPPTEGSSRKLIF. The CDR3 region has the DNA TGTGCCTATATTCCGCCTACTGAGGGATCGTCCCGTAAACTCATCTTT. The genes are TRDV3 and TRDJ1; possibly TRDD2 or TRDD3 for D (5 bases each). The J gene was missing in TCRdb and was found by matching the end of the DNA to germline. Germline-derived CDR1 and CDR2 are TVYSNPD and GDNSRS (reference sequence). The V end lost 4 bases, the J end lost 7 bases, and 28 bases lay between the germline ends. This CDR3 is built from 16 residues.

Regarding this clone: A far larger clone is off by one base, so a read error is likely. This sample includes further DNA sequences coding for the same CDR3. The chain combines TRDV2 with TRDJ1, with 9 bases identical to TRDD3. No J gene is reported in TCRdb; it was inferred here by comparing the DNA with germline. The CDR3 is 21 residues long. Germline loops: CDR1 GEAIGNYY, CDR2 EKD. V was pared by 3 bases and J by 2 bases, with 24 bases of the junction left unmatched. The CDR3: CACDQGQLLGDHLSNTDKLIF. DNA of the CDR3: TGTGCCTGTGACCAGGGACAATTACTGGGGGACCACTTAAGTAATACCGATAAACTCATCTTT.

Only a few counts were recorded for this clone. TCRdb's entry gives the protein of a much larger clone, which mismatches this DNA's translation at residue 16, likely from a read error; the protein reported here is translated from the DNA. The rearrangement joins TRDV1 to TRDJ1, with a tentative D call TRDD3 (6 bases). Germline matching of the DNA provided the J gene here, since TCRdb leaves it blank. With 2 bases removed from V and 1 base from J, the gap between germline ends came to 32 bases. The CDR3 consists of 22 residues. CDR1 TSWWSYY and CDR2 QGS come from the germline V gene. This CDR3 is CALGEERYVGLGTPTCTDKLIF. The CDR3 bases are TGTGCTCTTGGGGAAGAGAGGTACGTCGGGCTGGGGACCCCTACGTGCACCGATAAACTCATCTTT.

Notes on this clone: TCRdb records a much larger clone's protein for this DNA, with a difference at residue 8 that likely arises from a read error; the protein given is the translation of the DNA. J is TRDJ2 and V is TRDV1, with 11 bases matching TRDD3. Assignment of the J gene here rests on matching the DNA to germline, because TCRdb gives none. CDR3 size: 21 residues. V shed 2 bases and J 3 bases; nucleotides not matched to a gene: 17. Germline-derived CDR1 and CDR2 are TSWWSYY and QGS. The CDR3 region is CALGEKVPLGDNSKMTAQLFF. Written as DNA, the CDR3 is TGTGCTCTTGGGGAAAAAGTCCCACTGGGGGATAACTCAAAAATGACAGCACAACTCTTCTTT.

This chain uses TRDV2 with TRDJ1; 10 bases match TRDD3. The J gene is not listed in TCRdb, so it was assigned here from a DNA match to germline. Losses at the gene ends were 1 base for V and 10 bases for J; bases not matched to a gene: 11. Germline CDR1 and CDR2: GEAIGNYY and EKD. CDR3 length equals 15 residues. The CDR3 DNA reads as TGTGCCTGTGACACATTGGTGGGGGATACCCGGGGACTCATCTTT. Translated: CACDTLVGDTRGLIF.

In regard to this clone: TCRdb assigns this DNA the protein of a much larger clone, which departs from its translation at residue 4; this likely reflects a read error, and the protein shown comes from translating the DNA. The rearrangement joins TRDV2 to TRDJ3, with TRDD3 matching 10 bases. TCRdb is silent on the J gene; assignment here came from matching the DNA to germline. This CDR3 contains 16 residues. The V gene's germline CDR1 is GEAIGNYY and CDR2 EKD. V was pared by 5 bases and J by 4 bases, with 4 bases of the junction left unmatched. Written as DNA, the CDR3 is TGTGCCTGTGGCGTACTGGGGGATTGGGACACCCGACAGATGTTTTTC. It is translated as CACGVLGDWDTRQMFF.

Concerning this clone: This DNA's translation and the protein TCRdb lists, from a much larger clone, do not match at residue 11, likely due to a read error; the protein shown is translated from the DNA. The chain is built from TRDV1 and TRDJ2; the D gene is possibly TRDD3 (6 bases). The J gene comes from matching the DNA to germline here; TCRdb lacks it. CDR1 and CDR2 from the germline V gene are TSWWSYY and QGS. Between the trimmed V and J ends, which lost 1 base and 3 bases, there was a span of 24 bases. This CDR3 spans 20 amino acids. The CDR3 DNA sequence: TGTGCTCTTGGGGAACGGACCCTAAGCTGGGAGATACGTATGACAGCACAACTCTTCTTT. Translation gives CALGERTLSWEIRMTAQLFF.

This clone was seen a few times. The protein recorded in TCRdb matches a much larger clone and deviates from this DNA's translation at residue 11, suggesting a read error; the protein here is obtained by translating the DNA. CDR3 in DNA: TGTGCTCTTGGGGAACCTCGGTGGGGGGTCCCAGCACAACTCTTCTTT. This codes for CALGEPRWGVPAQLFF. The chain joins TRDV1 to TRDJ2, with a tentative D call TRDD3 (6 bases). TCRdb offers no J gene call, so here the DNA was matched to germline to obtain one. Germline CDR1 reads TSWWSYY; CDR2 reads QGS. CDR3 length: 16 residues. The ends were cut back, 1 base at V and 6 bases at J, with 15 bases in the middle.

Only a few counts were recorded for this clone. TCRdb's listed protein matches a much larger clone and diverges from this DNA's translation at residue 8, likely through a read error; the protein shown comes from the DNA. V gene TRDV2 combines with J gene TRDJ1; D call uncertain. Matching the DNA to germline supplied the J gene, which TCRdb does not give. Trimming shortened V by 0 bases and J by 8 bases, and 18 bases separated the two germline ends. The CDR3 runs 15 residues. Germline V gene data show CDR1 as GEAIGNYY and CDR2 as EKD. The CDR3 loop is CACDTVGEGSLKLIF. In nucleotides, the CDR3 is TGTGCCTGTGACACCGTAGGTGAGGGCTCACTCAAACTCATCTTT.

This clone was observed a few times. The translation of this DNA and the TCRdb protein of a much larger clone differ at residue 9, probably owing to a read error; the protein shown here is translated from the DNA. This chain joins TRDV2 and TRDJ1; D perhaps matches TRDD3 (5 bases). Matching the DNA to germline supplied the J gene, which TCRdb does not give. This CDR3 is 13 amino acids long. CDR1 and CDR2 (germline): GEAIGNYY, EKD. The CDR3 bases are TGTGCCTGTGACGGTTGGGGAACCGGTAAACTCATCTTT. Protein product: CACDGWGTGKLIF.

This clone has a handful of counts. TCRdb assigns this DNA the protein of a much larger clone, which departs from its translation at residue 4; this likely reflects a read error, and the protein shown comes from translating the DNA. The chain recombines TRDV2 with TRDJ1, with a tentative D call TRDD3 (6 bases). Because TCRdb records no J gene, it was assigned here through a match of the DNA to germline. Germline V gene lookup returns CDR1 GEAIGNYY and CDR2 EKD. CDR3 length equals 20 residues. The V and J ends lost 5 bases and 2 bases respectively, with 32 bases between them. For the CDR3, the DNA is TGTGCCTGTGTCAGACGGTACTGGGTCACCAAGGGGAGGACGACCGATAAACTCATCTTT. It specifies CACVRRYWVTKGRTTDKLIF.

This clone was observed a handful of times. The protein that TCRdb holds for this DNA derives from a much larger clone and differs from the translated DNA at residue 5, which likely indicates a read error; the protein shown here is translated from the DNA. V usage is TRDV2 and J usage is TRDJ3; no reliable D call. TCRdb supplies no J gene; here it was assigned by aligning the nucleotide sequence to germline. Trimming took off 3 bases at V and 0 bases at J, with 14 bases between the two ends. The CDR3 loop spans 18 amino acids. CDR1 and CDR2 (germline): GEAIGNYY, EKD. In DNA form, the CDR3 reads TGTGCCTGTGACGCTCGTACCCTTTACTCCTGGGACACCCGACAGATGTTTTTC. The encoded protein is CACDARTLYSWDTRQMFF.

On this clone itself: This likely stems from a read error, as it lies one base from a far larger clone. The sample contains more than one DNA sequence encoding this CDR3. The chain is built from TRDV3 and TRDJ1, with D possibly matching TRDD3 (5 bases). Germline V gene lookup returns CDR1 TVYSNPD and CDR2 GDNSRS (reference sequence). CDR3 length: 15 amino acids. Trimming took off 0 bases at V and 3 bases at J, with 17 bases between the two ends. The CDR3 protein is CAFRKGTPAADKLIF. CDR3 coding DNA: TGTGCCTTTAGAAAGGGGACGCCGGCGGCCGATAAACTCATCTTT. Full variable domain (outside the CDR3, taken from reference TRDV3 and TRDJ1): CDKVTQSSPDQTVASGSEVVLLCTYDTVYSNPDLFWYRIRPDYSFQFVFYGDNSRSEGADFTQGRFSVKHILTQKAFHLVISPVRTEDSATYYCAFRKGTPAADKLIFGKGTRVTVEP.

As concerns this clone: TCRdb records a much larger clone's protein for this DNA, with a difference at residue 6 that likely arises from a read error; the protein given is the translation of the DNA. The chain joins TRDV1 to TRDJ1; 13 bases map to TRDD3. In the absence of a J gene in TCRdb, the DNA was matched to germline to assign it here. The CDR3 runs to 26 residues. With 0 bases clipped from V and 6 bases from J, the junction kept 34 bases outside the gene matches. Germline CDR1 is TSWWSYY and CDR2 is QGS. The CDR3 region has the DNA TGTGCTCTTGGGGAACTGAACCAAACACCCATACTGGGGGATACGGGAACCCTATTAAAAGTTCATAAACTCATCTTT. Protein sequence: CALGELNQTPILGDTGTLLKVHKLIF.

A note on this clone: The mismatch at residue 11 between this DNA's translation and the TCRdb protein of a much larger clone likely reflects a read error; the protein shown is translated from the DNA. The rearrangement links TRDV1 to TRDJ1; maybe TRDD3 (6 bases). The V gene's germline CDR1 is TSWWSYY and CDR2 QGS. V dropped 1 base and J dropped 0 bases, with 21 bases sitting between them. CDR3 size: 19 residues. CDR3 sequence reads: CALGEPGVPHHPNTDKLIF. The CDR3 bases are TGTGCTCTTGGGGAACCTGGGGTTCCCCACCACCCTAACACCGATAAACTCATCTTT.

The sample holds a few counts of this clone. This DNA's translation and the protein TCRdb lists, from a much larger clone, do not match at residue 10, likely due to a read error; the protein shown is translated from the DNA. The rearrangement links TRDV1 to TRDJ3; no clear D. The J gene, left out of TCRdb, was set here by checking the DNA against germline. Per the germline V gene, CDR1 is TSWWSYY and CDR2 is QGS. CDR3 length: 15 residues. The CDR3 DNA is TGTGCTCTTGGGGAACTACCAGTGGACGCCCGACAGATGTTTTTC. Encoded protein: CALGELPVDARQMFF.

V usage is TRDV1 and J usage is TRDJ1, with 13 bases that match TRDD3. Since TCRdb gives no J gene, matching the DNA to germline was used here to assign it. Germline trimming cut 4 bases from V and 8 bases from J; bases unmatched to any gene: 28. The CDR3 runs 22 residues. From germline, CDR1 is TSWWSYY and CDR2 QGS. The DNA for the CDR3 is TGTGCTCTTGGGGGGGGGGGAGTTCCCCACCCGTACTGGGGGATACGCTTTAACAAACTCATCTTT. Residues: CALGGGGVPHPYWGIRFNKLIF.

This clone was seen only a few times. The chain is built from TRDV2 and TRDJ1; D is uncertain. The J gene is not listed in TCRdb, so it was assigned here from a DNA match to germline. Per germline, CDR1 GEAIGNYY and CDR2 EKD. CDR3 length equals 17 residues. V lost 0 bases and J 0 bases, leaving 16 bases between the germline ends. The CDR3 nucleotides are TGTGCCTGTGACACCACCCATGGACACCCTTACACCGATAAACTCATCTTT. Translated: CACDTTHGHPYTDKLIF.